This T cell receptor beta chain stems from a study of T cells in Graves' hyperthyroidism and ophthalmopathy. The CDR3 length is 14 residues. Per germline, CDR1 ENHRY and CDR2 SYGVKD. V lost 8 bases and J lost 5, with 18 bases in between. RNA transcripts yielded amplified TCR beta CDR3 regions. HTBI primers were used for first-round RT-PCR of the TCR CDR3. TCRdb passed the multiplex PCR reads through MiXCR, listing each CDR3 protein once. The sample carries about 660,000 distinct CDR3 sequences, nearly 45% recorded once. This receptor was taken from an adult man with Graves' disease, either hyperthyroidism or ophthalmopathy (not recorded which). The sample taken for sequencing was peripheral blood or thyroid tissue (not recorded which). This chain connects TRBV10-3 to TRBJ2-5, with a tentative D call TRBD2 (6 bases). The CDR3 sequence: CAIGPSVPGETQYF. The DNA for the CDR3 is TGTGCCATCGGTCCTAGCGTTCCCGGGGAGACCCAGTACTTC.